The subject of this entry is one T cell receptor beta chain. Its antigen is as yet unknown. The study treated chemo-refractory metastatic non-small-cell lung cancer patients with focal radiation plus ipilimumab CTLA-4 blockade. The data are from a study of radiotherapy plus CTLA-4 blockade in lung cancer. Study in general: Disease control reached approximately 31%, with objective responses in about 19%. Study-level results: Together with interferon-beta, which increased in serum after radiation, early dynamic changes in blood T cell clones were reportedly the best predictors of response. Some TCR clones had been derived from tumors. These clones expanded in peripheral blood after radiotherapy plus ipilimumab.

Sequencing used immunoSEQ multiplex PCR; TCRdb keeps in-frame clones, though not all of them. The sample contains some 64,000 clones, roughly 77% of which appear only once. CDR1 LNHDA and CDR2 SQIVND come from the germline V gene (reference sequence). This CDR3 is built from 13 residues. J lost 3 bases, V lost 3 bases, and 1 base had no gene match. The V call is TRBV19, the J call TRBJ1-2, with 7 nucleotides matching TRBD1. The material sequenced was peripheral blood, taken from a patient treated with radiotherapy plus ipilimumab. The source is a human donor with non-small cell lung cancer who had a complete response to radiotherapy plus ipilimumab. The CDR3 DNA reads TGTGCCAGTAGTATTGGACAGGACTATGGCTACACCTTC. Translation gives CASSIGQDYGYTF.